This T cell receptor beta chain was captured in a study of memory CD4+ T cells and cytomegalovirus serostatus. In the study overall: Healthy Belgian adult donors included fewer than 10 CMV-positive and 24 CMV-negative people.

The sort gate was single viable CD3+CD4+CD8-CD45RO+ cells for memory CD4+ T cells. Using immunoSEQ multiplex PCR, the repertoire was profiled, and TCRdb retains in-frame clones only, with some absent. The table includes roughly 50,000 clones, around 80% detected once. Germline V lookup: CDR1 GTSNPN, CDR2 SVGIG (reference sequence). Trimming cost V 6 bases and J 4 bases, with 13 bases left between them. The CDR3 contains 14 residues. This TCR was sampled from an adult in good health and CMV-seronegative. The gene calls are TRBV30 and TRBJ1-6, with a weak D call TRBD1 (6 bases). The sequenced material came from memory CD4+ T cells from blood. The CDR3, as DNA: TGTGCCTGCCCTGTCGGACAGTATAATTCACCCCTCCACTTT. This sequence encodes CACPVGQYNSPLHF. Combining the CDR3 with reference TRBV30 and TRBJ1-6 gives the whole variable domain SQTIHQWPATLVQPVGSPLSLECTVEGTSNPNLYWYRQAAGRGLQLLFYSVGIGQISSEVPQNLSASRPQDRQFILSSKKLLLSDSGFYLCACPVGQYNSPLHFGNGTRLTVT.